A selection of T cell receptor beta chains follows, all from one sample in a study of T cells in Graves' hyperthyroidism and ophthalmopathy. TCRdb redid the calling of the multiplex PCR reads with MiXCR, one entry per CDR3 protein. The repertoire holds over 500,000 distinct CDR3 sequences, with about 15% as singletons. Sequences were obtained from blood. Receptors originate from a woman aged 40 to 50 with Graves' hyperthyroidism. The CDR3 runs from the conserved cysteine through the conserved F or W. The D gene is left open where the match is weak. Clone size is not always given. Where it is, it says once, few, many or a class for expanded clones.

cdr3_aa | cdr3_nt | clone_size | j_call | d_call | v_call
CASNLKGAPQHF | TGTGCCAGCAACTTAAAGGGAGCGCCCCAGCATTTT | many | TRBJ1-5 | NA | TRBV28
CASSPKTGRDTEAFF | TGCGCCAGCAGCCCGAAGACAGGGAGGGACACTGAAGCTTTCTTT | many | TRBJ1-1 | TRBD1 | TRBV5-1
CASSPGDHGTEAFF | TGCGCCAGCAGCCCCGGGGACCATGGGACTGAAGCTTTCTTT | many | TRBJ1-1 | NA | TRBV5-1
CASSVTGAGGELFF | TGTGCCAGCAGCGTGACAGGGGCGGGCGGGGAGCTGTTTTTT | few | TRBJ2-2 | TRBD1 | TRBV7-6
CSVEDLQGQGYGYTF | TGCAGCGTTGAAGATCTTCAGGGGCAGGGATATGGCTACACCTTC | many | TRBJ1-2 | NA | TRBV29-1
CAISESDSGRNEQFF | TGTGCCATCAGTGAGTCGGACAGTGGGAGGAATGAGCAGTTCTTC | NA | TRBJ2-1 | NA | TRBV10-3
CASSLTGASPETQYF | TGTGCCAGCAGCTTAACAGGGGCCAGTCCGGAGACCCAGTACTTC | many | TRBJ2-5 | NA | TRBV7-3
CASRDHARRDRSSYNEQFF | TGTGCCAGCAGAGATCACGCACGAAGGGACAGGAGCTCCTACAATGAGCAGTTCTTC | many | TRBJ2-1 | TRBD1 | TRBV6-2/TRBV6-3
CASSQNRYEQYF | TGTGCCAGCAGCCAAAATCGCTACGAGCAGTACTTC | many | TRBJ2-7 | NA | TRBV12-3/TRBV12-4
CANTIGGGGNSYEQYF | TGTGCCAACACTATAGGGGGCGGGGGGAACTCCTACGAGCAGTACTTC | NA | TRBJ2-7 | NA | TRBV28
CATSRVEAYGYTF | TGTGCCACCAGCAGAGTAGAGGCCTATGGCTACACCTTC | few | TRBJ1-2 | NA | TRBV15
CASSLIGDSYEQYF | TGTGCCAGCAGCTTAATCGGGGACTCCTACGAGCAGTACTTC | NA | TRBJ2-7 | NA | TRBV5-6
CASSSSPGGPNYEQYF | TGTGCCAGCAGTTCCTCCCCGGGAGGGCCGAACTACGAGCAGTACTTC | few | TRBJ2-7 | TRBD2 | TRBV28
CASSLEDPRGYSGANVLTF | TGTGCCAGCAGCTTAGAGGACCCCAGGGGTTACTCTGGGGCCAACGTCCTGACTTTC | few | TRBJ2-6 | NA | TRBV7-8
CASSTGGMYQETQYF | TGTGCCAGTAGTACCGGGGGAATGTACCAAGAGACCCAGTACTTC | NA | TRBJ2-5 | NA | TRBV19
CASSSTVGSTDTQYF | TGTGCCAGCAGCTCAACGGTGGGGAGCACAGATACGCAGTATTTT | many | TRBJ2-3 | NA | TRBV3-1
CAISESSVDNEQFF | TGTGCCATCAGTGAGTCTAGCGTCGACAATGAGCAGTTCTTC | many | TRBJ2-1 | NA | TRBV10-3
CASSPSGTGLLYEQYF | TGTGCCAGCAGTCCCTCCGGGACAGGACTGCTCTACGAGCAGTACTTC | many | TRBJ2-7 | TRBD1 | TRBV28